This T cell receptor (beta chain) was recorded in a study of response to subunit inactivated influenza vaccine. The sample holds a few counts of this clonotype. The antigen is not known. V dropped 3 bases and J dropped 2; count of bases not matched to a gene: 4. Germline V gene lookup returns CDR1 MDHEN and CDR2 SYDVKM. The CDR3 runs 15 residues. General study points: Each seasonal flu vaccination may recruit only limited new T cells, authors suggested.

TCRdb re-analysed the RT-PCR reads in MiXCR, keeping a single row per CDR3 protein. The sample has about 190,000 distinct CDR3 sequences, approximately 14% seen once; the top ten hold approximately 30%. The sample in question was CD8+ T cells sorted from PBMCs, obtained 5 days after vaccination. The rearrangement links TRBV28 to TRBJ1-2; TRBD1 matches 9 bases. The clonotype was recovered from a man in his forties or fifties who received an inactivated influenza vaccine. CDR3 nucleotides: TGTGCCAGCAGTTTGGGGACAGGGTGGAACTATGGCTACACCTTC. Protein product: CASSLGTGWNYGYTF.